The 9 T cell receptor beta chains presented below share a single source sample, sequenced in a study of shared clonotypes between healthy human individuals. Repertoires were generated with immunoSEQ multiplex PCR, while TCRdb's copy carries only in-frame clones and drops some. The table includes 90,000 to 130,000 clones, 55% to 70% detected once. The sample was memory CD8+ T cells sorted from blood. Subset meaning: CD45RO+ cells pooled with CCR7-negative TemRA cells. Receptor source: a young woman in good health.

In this sample, this clone is medium-sized (0.01 to 0.1%). The genes are TRBV2 and TRBJ2-7; 10 bases agree with TRBD2. V shed 10 bases and J 4 bases; nucleotides not matched to a gene: 13. Germline V gene sequence: CDR1 SNHLY, CDR2 FYNNEI. The CDR3 has 15 residues. CDR3 loop: CATTTPSGGKYEQYF. As DNA, the CDR3 is TGTGCCACAACTACTCCTAGCGGGGGAAAATACGAGCAGTACTTC.

The chain combines TRBV2 with TRBJ2-6; 8 positions match TRBD1. This CDR3 is 19 amino acids long. J gave up 0 bases and V 6 bases, and 13 bases lay outside the gene matches. Germline CDR1 is SNHLY and CDR2 is FYNNEI. Here the CDR3 DNA reads TGTGCCAGCAGCTACACAGGGGGTCCTTACGGCTCTGGGGCCAACGTCCTGACTTTC. Protein sequence: CASSYTGGPYGSGANVLTF.

This chain joins TRBV29-1 and TRBJ1-2; D gene unclear. The CDR3 spans 11 residues. The germline V and J ends were trimmed by 7 bases and 0 bases, with 6 bases remaining between them. Germline values: CDR1 SQVTM, CDR2 ANQGSEA. The CDR3 loop reads CSAQSNYGYTF. The CDR3 bases are TGCAGCGCTCAATCTAACTATGGCTACACCTTC.

V and J are TRBV18 and TRBJ2-5; D remains ambiguous. CDR1 and CDR2 (germline): KGHSH, LQKENI. Trimming took 3 bases from V and 4 from J, leaving 9 bases between them. The length of the CDR3 is 13 residues. The CDR3 DNA follows: TGTGCCAGCTCACCGAGTATAGGAGAGACCCAGTACTTC. Protein sequence: CASSPSIGETQYF.

This clone was detected once. The identical CDR3 is also encoded by other nucleotide sequences in the sample. The chain is built from TRBV9 and TRBJ2-7; D is tentatively TRBD1 or TRBD2 (5 bases each). Looked up from germline, CDR1 is SGDLS and CDR2 is YYNGEE. This CDR3 is built from 14 residues. V was trimmed by 1 base and J by 2 bases, leaving 10 bases between them. The CDR3 nucleotides read TGTGCCAGCAGCGTATCTTGGGGGACCTACGAGCAGTACTTC. Protein sequence: CASSVSWGTYEQYF.

This clone was seen just once. The chain carries TRBV5-6 and TRBJ1-3; D not resolved. Deletions cut 7 bases from V and 0 bases from J, with 14 bases between. Germline V gene data show CDR1 as SGHDT and CDR2 as YYEEEE. The CDR3 is 15 amino acids. The CDR3 bases are TGTGCCAGCCGTATCCTGGGCAGCTCTGGAAACACCATATATTTT. It encodes CASRILGSSGNTIYF.

The CDR3 DNA reads TGTGCCAGCAGTGGTAGCGGGAGGATAACAGATACGCAGTATTTT. Its translation: CASSGSGRITDTQYF. The J gene is TRBJ2-3, the V gene TRBV2; the match to TRBD2 covers 10 bases. Germline V gene data show CDR1 as SNHLY and CDR2 as FYNNEI. This CDR3 is built from 15 residues. V trimming: 4 bases; J trimming: 3 bases; junction bases outside the gene matches: 4.

DNA for the CDR3: TGTGCCAGCAGCCAAGGGGCACAGGGTGATCAGCCCCAGCATTTT. This codes for CASSQGAQGDQPQHF. J is TRBJ1-5 and V is TRBV4-2; the D gene is possibly TRBD1 (6 bases). In germline, CDR1 is LGHNA, CDR2 YNFKEQ. Trimming shortened V by 1 base and J by 5 bases, and 12 bases separated the two germline ends. The CDR3 has 15 residues.

This clone has a handful of counts. This chain joins TRBV21-1 and TRBJ2-7; the D call in the table, TRBD1, was not verified against the DNA. TRBV21-1 is flagged as a pseudogene. The CDR3 is made up of 15 amino acids. CDR3 loop: CASRQGTARSYEQYF. In DNA form, the CDR3 reads TGTGCCAGCAGACAAGGGACAGCACGCTCCTACGAGCAGTACTTC.